This T cell receptor beta chain was observed in a study of shared clonotypes between healthy human individuals (dated by TCRdb to between 2020 and 2021). With respect to the entire study: The cohort included three men and two women between 18 and 49 years of age. Per donor, three plates each were used for CD4 naive and CD4 memory, two for CD8 naive, and one for CD8 memory. Blood TCR repertoires of roughly five healthy adults were deeply sequenced to estimate repertoire size and the extent of clonotype sharing between individuals. To increase sequencing depth and limit assay-specific biases, TCR repertoire library preparation and sequencing were carried out by different laboratories using diverse techniques. Each donor's leukapheresis produced roughly between about 0.8 and 10 billion PBMCs. Findings and caveats that apply to the study as a whole: Larger estimated clonotype richness was generally found for naive subsets than for memory subsets. Only blood was sampled, and tissue TCR repertoires likely differ from those in blood. Clonotypes shared by all four sorted-subset donors showed higher generation probabilities than non-shared clonotypes. Even with the large sequencing depth, rarefaction of the sorted-subset datasets indicated that sequencing was incomplete. The small number of donors limited the genetic and exposure-history diversity represented. Pairwise subsampling led to the expectation that sequencing depth would affect the degree of clonotype sharing among donors. Sharing across a handful of donors was observed for approximately 5% of naive CD4, 3.5% of naive CD8, roughly 2.4% of memory CD4, and about 0.39% of memory CD8 clonotypes.

Using the deep immunoSEQ assay, TCR CDR3 regions were amplified from genomic DNA by multiplex PCR. Genomic DNA extracted from each cell subset was distributed evenly over all wells of several immunoSEQ 96-well plates, and each plate served as one replicate. Each replicate PCR for sorted subsets received roughly 200 ng genomic DNA, equal to around 32,000 T cell genomes. The purified libraries were quantified using a Qubit 3.0 fluorometer, sized with a Bioanalyzer 2100, and then quantified again using the KAPA Library Quantification kit. Every immunoSEQ 96-well plate was sequenced on a dedicated single-read 150-cycle Illumina NextSeq 550 flow cell. As for the authors' bioinformatics: Because only junctional sequences without quality scores were contained in the immunoSEQ output, filtering matching that applied to full-length reads could not be performed. To assign V/J genes and CDR3, sequences were annotated against IMGT germline references using PyIR, a Python wrapper for IgBLAST v1.9. Reads were removed for weak V/J assignments (E-value above 1e-6), missing CDR3, stop codons, out-of-frame junctions, or ambiguous translated residues. A V3J clonotype was defined by an identical inferred V gene, J gene, and CDR3 amino acid sequence. Percentage overlap between repertoires was computed as shared unique clonotypes divided by the size of the smaller repertoire. Repertoire richness was assessed with RTK rarefaction, the Chao1 estimator, and Recon v2.1 estimates of unobserved clonotypes. For all TCRbeta clonotypes obtained by the gDNA method from a few donors, generation probabilities were computed with OLGA. This is the immuneACCESS table as TCRdb keeps it, with only in-frame sequences that have V and J called. A part of the clones is gone; compared with another copy, unresolved V genes explain less than half, and the rest is unexplained. D and trimming come from the DNA, and the V and J calls and clone size come from that table. The sample records a few million clones, around 95% of which are singletons. The ten largest clones take up around 0.13% of the sample.

Note on this clone: Which antigen it targets is not known. It has no much larger one-base neighbor in the sample; base qualities were not kept.

Reading the germline V gene gives CDR1 SGHTA and CDR2 FQGNSA. The germline V and J ends show losses of 5 bases and 5 bases respectively, and no gene match explains 6 bases of the junction. The CDR3 holds 15 amino acids from the cysteine to the phenylalanine. Left in the record is the CDR3 DNA by itself, 45 bases read in frame from the first base. Healthy HIV-negative adults with no recently reported acute infections or vaccinations were included as donors. All donors were Caucasian adults living in Nashville, Tennessee, USA. CD4+ T cells were enriched by magnetic negative selection; naive cells were then positively selected on CD45RA, and the negative fraction formed the memory subset. Blood was obtained by leukapheresis, after which PBMCs were separated by Ficoll-Histopaque density gradient centrifugation and cryopreserved in liquid nitrogen vapor phase. Purity and quantity of every magnetically sorted T cell population were checked by analytical flow cytometry. Genomic DNA was isolated from each sorted fraction and quantified by UV absorbance on a Nanodrop 2000c.

This clonotype originated in a man aged 18-30 years in good health. Rearrangement joined TRBV7-2 to TRBJ2-2; the junction holds 9 bases that match TRBD2. Sequenced: naive CD4+ T cells sorted from blood. Taken with the paper, the label for cell subset or site translates to: CD45RA+ positively selected. This receptor has the CDR3 CASSLSGSGTGELFF. The DNA reads as follows: TGTGCCAGCAGCCTTAGCGGGAGCGGAACCGGGGAGCTGTTTTTT.